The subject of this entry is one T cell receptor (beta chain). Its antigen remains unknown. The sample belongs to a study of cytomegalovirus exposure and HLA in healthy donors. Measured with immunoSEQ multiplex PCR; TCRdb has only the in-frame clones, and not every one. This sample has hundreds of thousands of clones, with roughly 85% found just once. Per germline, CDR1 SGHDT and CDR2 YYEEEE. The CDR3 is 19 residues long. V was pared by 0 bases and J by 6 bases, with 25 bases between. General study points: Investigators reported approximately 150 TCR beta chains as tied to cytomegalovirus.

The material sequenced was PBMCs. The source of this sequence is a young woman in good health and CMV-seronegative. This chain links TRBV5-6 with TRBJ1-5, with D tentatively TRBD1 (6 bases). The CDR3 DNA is TGTGCCAGCAGCTTGGCCGGTGGGAGGGGTGTCAGGGGAAGTCAGCCCCAGCATTTT. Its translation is CASSLAGGRGVRGSQPQHF.